This TCR beta chain was captured by sequencing in a study of vaccination and CD4 T cells after COVID-19. At the level of the study: From HCoV-229E, HCoV-OC43, HCoV-NL63 and SARS-CoV-2, overlapping spike peptides were used to stimulate the cells.

Time point denoted: late sampling 161 to 241 days after vaccination in three convalescent patients. Stated treatment: roughly ten-day PBMC culture with coronavirus spike peptide pools or control peptides (ViraFEST assay). Regarding this clonotype: The antigen is undetermined.

Study results and caveats: Spike mono-reactivity was found in 304 of 307 vaccine-specific clones from convalescent patients. Recorded median SARS-CoV-2-reactive clonotype numbers increased from about 20 to 38 without reaching significance. Relatively small numbers of convalescent patients were studied, with no early post-infection timepoints included.

Oncomine TCR Beta short-read sequencing was applied to DNA from cultured CD4+ T cells. One entry per CDR3 protein results from TCRdb running MiXCR on the PCR reads. The table has about 17,000 distinct CDR3 sequences, approximately 50% seen once. CDR3 size: 13 residues. V lost 5 bases to trimming and J lost 9 bases, with 14 bases between them. Germline V lookup: CDR1 MNHEY, CDR2 SMNVEV (reference sequence). The sequenced sample was CD4+ T cells from blood, cultured in vitro, obtained about 7 months after SARS-CoV-2 vaccination. The clonotype originates from a human donor who had recovered from COVID-19. The V gene is TRBV27, the J gene TRBJ1-5; no firm D call. This CDR3 reads CASSQGLVGPQHF. CDR3 coding DNA: TGTGCCAGCAGTCAAGGCCTGGTGGGGCCCCAGCATTTT.